The subject of this entry is one T cell receptor beta chain. As yet, its antigen is unknown. Profiled with immunoSEQ multiplex PCR; TCRdb holds only in-frame clones, not every one. The sample lists 500,000 or so clones, about 83% occurring once. Treatment described: some 20 received Ad26.COV2.S at low or high dose, single or two shots; 5 received placebo; per-sample allocation not given. Sample collection was performed on day 63 after the first vaccine or placebo injection. At a Boston site, the person donating was an adult of 18-55 years. Wuhan-strain SARS-CoV-2 spike was expressed by the Ad26 vector that made up the vaccine. The sample originates from a study of Ad26.COV2.S vaccination and SARS-CoV-2 variants. Whole-study context: Intramuscular Ad26.COV2.S at 5x10^10 or 1x10^11 viral particles. General observations from the study: Marked by substantial breadth, spike-specific CD8+ and CD4+ T cell responses were reportedly seen after vaccination.

The CDR3 length is 16 residues. The germline gives CDR1 KGHSH, CDR2 LQKENI. V shed 6 bases, J shed 7 bases, and the junction held 12 bases outside the gene matches. This TCR derives from a person between 18 and 59 years old who received the Ad26.COV2.S COVID-19 vaccine or a placebo. The sample consisted of peripheral blood, taken in a trial of Ad26.COV2.S vaccine versus placebo. The chain is built from TRBV18 and TRBJ1-6, with TRBD1 matching 7 bases. DNA of the CDR3: TGTGCCAGCTCCCCAAAAAACCGGGACAGCAATTCACCCCTCCACTTT. It is translated as CASSPKNRDSNSPLHF.